One and the same sample provided the 25 T cell receptor beta chains below, sequenced in a study of cytomegalovirus exposure and HLA in healthy donors. Use of 60 Vbeta and 13 Jbeta primers characterized the PCR. This table comes from immunoSEQ multiplex PCR, and its TCRdb copy is limited to in-frame clones, with some not included. The data contain roughly 190,000 clones, 60% to 85% of them singletons. The sequenced material came from PBMCs. Receptors originate from a female donor in good health and CMV-seronegative.

The rearrangement links TRBV19 to TRBJ2-5; no clear D gene. In germline, CDR1 is LNHDA, CDR2 SQIVND (reference sequence). The CDR3 is made up of 13 amino acids. The V gene lost 5 bases and the J gene lost 4 bases, with 11 bases spanning the gap. The CDR3 DNA reads TGTGCCAGTAGTGTTCGGGTCCCAGAGACCCAGTACTTC. Translated: CASSVRVPETQYF.

The rearrangement uses TRBV7-3 and TRBJ2-3, with a tentative D call TRBD1 (6 bases). Trimming took 2 bases from V and 3 from J, leaving 9 bases between them. Germline V lookup: CDR1 SGHTA, CDR2 FQGTGA. The CDR3 runs to 14 residues. The CDR3 loop is CASSLLGTTDTQYF. The CDR3 DNA is TGTGCCAGCAGCTTACTTGGGACAACAGATACGCAGTATTTT.

The J gene is TRBJ1-6, the V gene TRBV5-6; D remains ambiguous. From germline, CDR1 is SGHDT and CDR2 YYEEEE. CDR3 length equals 13 residues. Trimming pared 7 bases from V and 8 bases from J, leaving 13 bases between. CDR3 DNA sequence: TGTGCCAGCTCCCAGCGGCGAGATTCACCCCTCCACTTT. Translating gives CASSQRRDSPLHF.

The chain employs TRBV7-9 and TRBJ1-4, with D perhaps TRBD1 (6 bases). Germline V gives CDR1 SEHNR, CDR2 FQNEAQ (reference sequence). V was pared by 1 base and J by 7 bases, with 16 bases between. The CDR3 sequence is 16 residues long. The CDR3 loop is CASSLDLQGISEKLFF. The CDR3 nucleotides read TGTGCCAGCAGCTTAGATTTACAGGGTATTAGTGAAAAACTGTTTTTT.

This clone showed up just a few times. This chain's CDR3 is CASSFSGGASYNEQFF. CDR3 DNA sequence: TGCGCCAGCAGCTTTAGCGGAGGGGCCTCCTACAATGAGCAGTTCTTC. This chain joins TRBV5-1 and TRBJ2-1, with D perhaps TRBD2 (6 bases). V was trimmed by 2 bases and J by 0 bases, leaving 12 bases between them. This CDR3 contains 16 residues. Germline loops: CDR1 SGHRS, CDR2 YFSETQ.

This rearrangement joins TRBV7-3 to TRBJ2-5, with 12 positions matching TRBD2. The CDR3 spans 15 residues. The germline CDR1 and CDR2 sequences are SGHTA and FQGTGA. Germline trimming cut 6 bases from V and 0 bases from J; bases unmatched to any gene: 2. The CDR3 coding sequence is TGTGCCAGCAGTACTAGCGGGGGGTACCAAGAGACCCAGTACTTC. This codes for CASSTSGGYQETQYF.

The CDR3 protein is CASSLHSLSYEQYF. The CDR3 region has the DNA TGTGCCAGCAGCTTACACTCCCTCTCCTACGAGCAGTACTTC. V usage is TRBV7-9 and J usage is TRBJ2-7; D is unresolved. From germline, CDR1 is SEHNR and CDR2 FQNEAQ (reference sequence). Trimming took 2 bases from V and 0 from J, leaving 8 bases between them. The CDR3 is 14 amino acids.

The chain combines TRBV5-1 with TRBJ2-1; 9 nucleotides align to TRBD2. The CDR3 loop spans 16 amino acids. The V gene end was trimmed by 1 base and the J gene end by 7 bases; junction bases not matched to a gene: 9. Germline lookup yields CDR1 SGHRS and CDR2 YFSETQ. The CDR3 DNA reads as TGCGCCAGCAGCTTGTCTCTGCGGGGGGGGTCGAATGAGCAGTTCTTC. This gives the protein CASSLSLRGGSNEQFF.

The V and J genes are TRBV20-1 and TRBJ1-1, with D uncertain. Germline CDR1 reads DFQATT; CDR2 reads SNEGSKA (reference sequence). V was pared by 7 bases and J by 3 bases, with 9 bases between. CDR3 length equals 11 residues. CDR3 region: CSGVSDTEAFF. The CDR3, as DNA: TGCAGTGGTGTGAGCGACACTGAAGCTTTCTTT.

Only a few counts were recorded for this clone. As DNA, the CDR3 is TGTGCCAGCTCACCCGCTGGGCTCGGTATTTCACCCCTCCACTTT. The encoded protein is CASSPAGLGISPLHF. The rearrangement uses TRBV18 and TRBJ1-6; D not resolved. V lost 3 bases and J 9 bases, leaving 15 bases between the germline ends. Germline V CDR1 and CDR2: KGHSH, LQKENI. The CDR3 is 15 residues long.

The genes are TRBV4-3 and TRBJ2-7, with 8 bases fitting TRBD2. The CDR3 runs to 15 residues. With 1 base clipped from V and 4 bases from J, the junction kept 6 bases outside the gene matches. Germline assignment: CDR1 LGHNA and CDR2 YSLEER. CDR3 sequence (DNA): TGCGCCAGCAGCCAAGTTAGCGGGGCCGCTTACGAGCAGTACTTC. As protein: CASSQVSGAAYEQYF.

This clone was counted a single time. The CDR3 coding sequence is TGTGCCAGCAGCAAAACCCAAGCGGGAGTCGACGAGCAGTACTTC. It specifies CASSKTQAGVDEQYF. The rearrangement joins TRBV7-3 to TRBJ2-7, with TRBD2 matching 8 bases. Germline CDR1 and CDR2: SGHTA and FQGTGA. The CDR3 is 15 amino acids. V lost 5 bases, J lost 5 bases, and 11 bases stayed unmatched.

This clone was counted only a few times. The rearrangement uses TRBV6-1 and TRBJ1-1; TRBD1 aligns across 8 bases. The V segment lost 6 bases and the J segment 5 bases; nucleotides outside the gene matches: 8. CDR1 and CDR2 from the germline V gene are MNHNS and SASEGT. The CDR3 has 14 amino acids. Here the CDR3 DNA reads TGTGCCAGCAGAGTCGGACAGGGTTGGACTGAAGCTTTCTTT. Translated, it gives CASRVGQGWTEAFF.

This clone was seen just once. CDR3 protein: CAWSGGQTSSYEQYF. The CDR3, as DNA: TGTGCCTGGAGCGGGGGACAGACCTCGTCCTACGAGCAGTACTTC. The chain recombines TRBV30 with TRBJ2-5, with D possibly matching TRBD1 (7 bases). The end of the DNA aligns better with TRBJ2-7, so the J call may be wrong. The CDR3 contains 15 residues. CDR1 is GTSNPN and CDR2 is SVGIG in the germline V gene (reference sequence).

The V and J genes are TRBV5-5 and TRBJ1-2; D perhaps matches TRBD1 (5 bases). The CDR3 consists of 13 residues. The V end was cut by 5 bases, the J end by 3 bases, with 11 bases between. The V gene's germline CDR1 is SGHKS and CDR2 YYEKEE (reference sequence). CDR3 bases: TGTGCCAGCAGTCCTGACAGCTACTATGGCTACACCTTC. This codes for CASSPDSYYGYTF.

V is TRBV28 and J is TRBJ1-4, with TRBD1 identical over 7 bases. CDR1 MDHEN and CDR2 SYDVKM come from the germline V gene. This CDR3 is 13 amino acids long. V shed 11 bases and J 7 bases; nucleotides not matched to a gene: 10. The chain's CDR3 is CAAQGGEFEKLFF. In DNA, the CDR3 is TGTGCCGCCCAGGGGGGCGAATTTGAAAAACTGTTTTTT.

V is TRBV28 and J is TRBJ1-1, with TRBD1 identical over 7 bases. CDR1 and CDR2 (germline): MDHEN, SYDVKM. The trim removed 4 bases at V and 0 bases at J, leaving 8 bases unmatched. This CDR3 has 16 residues. The CDR3 protein is CASSSRPGTVNTEAFF. CDR3 DNA sequence: TGTGCCAGCAGTTCTAGACCCGGGACAGTGAACACTGAAGCTTTCTTT.

The chain uses TRBV6-5 and TRBJ2-7, with 8 nucleotides matching TRBD2. This CDR3 has 14 amino acids. CDR1 MNHEY and CDR2 SVGAGI come from the germline V gene. V gave up 4 bases and J gave up 2 bases; unmatched junction bases: 4. The DNA of the CDR3 is TGTGCCAGCAGTTCTTGGACTAGCCCCTACGAGCAGTACTTC. Encoded protein: CASSSWTSPYEQYF.

This clone has more than one count but fewer than ten. The V and J genes are TRBV5-4 and TRBJ1-1; D might be TRBD1 (5 bases). V lost 0 bases and J 3 bases, leaving 6 bases between the germline ends. Germline V CDR1 and CDR2: SGHNT, YYREEE (reference sequence). The CDR3 consists of 13 residues. CDR3 nucleotides: TGTGCCAGCAGCTTGGTCAGGGACACTGAAGCTTTCTTT. The encoded protein is CASSLVRDTEAFF. Full variable domain (outside the CDR3, taken from reference TRBV5-4 and TRBJ1-1): ETGVTQSPTHLIKTRGQQVTLRCSSQSGHNTVSWYQQALGQGPQFIFQYYREEENGRGNFPPRFSGLQFPNYSSELNVNALELDDSALYLCASSLVRDTEAFFGQGTRLTVV.

CDR3 coding DNA: TGTGCCTGGAGCCCACTAGCCTACGAGCAGTACTTC. Its protein is CAWSPLAYEQYF. The gene calls are TRBV30 and TRBJ2-7; possibly TRBD2 for D (5 bases). Germline values: CDR1 GTSNPN, CDR2 SVGIG (reference sequence). The length of the CDR3 is 12 residues. Trimming took 3 bases from V and 2 from J, leaving 8 bases between them.

In DNA form, the CDR3 reads TGTGCCAGCAGCGTAATTTGGGAAGGGGTGGAGAACACTGAAGCTTTCTTT. Translation gives CASSVIWEGVENTEAFF. This chain uses TRBV9 with TRBJ1-1, with D possibly TRBD1 on 5 matching bases. The CDR3 spans 17 residues. The germline V gene has CDR1 SGDLS and CDR2 YYNGEE. V gave up 1 base and J gave up 1 base, with 17 bases separating them.

On this clone: One end of the junction is discordant with germline, which a read error may explain. The chain has TRBV7-6 and TRBJ2-7; 10 nucleotides line up with TRBD2. The CDR3 loop spans 15 amino acids. Germline loops: CDR1 SGHVS, CDR2 FNYEAQ. In DNA form, the CDR3 reads TGTGCCAGCAGCAGGACTAGCGGTGGCTCCTACGTGCAGTACTTC. Translating it yields CASSRTSGGSYVQYF.

J is TRBJ2-2 and V is TRBV2; a weak D match, TRBD2 (6 bases). Trimming cost V 6 bases and J 6 bases, with 14 bases left between them. This CDR3 region has 14 residues. Germline V lookup: CDR1 SNHLY, CDR2 FYNNEI. CDR3: CASRRLASPGELFF. CDR3 DNA sequence: TGTGCCAGCAGACGGCTAGCGTCCCCCGGGGAGCTGTTTTTT.

The gene calls are TRBV9 and TRBJ1-1; D might be TRBD1 (5 bases). Per germline, CDR1 SGDLS and CDR2 YYNGEE. This CDR3 region has 16 residues. V gave up 3 bases and J gave up 1 base, with 16 bases separating them. The CDR3 loop reads CASSEGRVRGNTEAFF. For the CDR3, the DNA is TGTGCCAGCAGCGAGGGTAGGGTAAGGGGGAACACTGAAGCTTTCTTT.

The V gene is TRBV12-5, the J gene TRBJ2-2, with 7 bases lining up with TRBD1. V lost 3 bases and J lost 1; bases outside the gene matches: 5. In germline, CDR1 is LGHNT, CDR2 FRNRAP. The CDR3 has 16 residues. The CDR3 is CASGFTGQVNTGELFF. The CDR3 nucleotides are TGTGCTAGTGGTTTTACTGGACAGGTGAACACCGGGGAGCTGTTTTTT.